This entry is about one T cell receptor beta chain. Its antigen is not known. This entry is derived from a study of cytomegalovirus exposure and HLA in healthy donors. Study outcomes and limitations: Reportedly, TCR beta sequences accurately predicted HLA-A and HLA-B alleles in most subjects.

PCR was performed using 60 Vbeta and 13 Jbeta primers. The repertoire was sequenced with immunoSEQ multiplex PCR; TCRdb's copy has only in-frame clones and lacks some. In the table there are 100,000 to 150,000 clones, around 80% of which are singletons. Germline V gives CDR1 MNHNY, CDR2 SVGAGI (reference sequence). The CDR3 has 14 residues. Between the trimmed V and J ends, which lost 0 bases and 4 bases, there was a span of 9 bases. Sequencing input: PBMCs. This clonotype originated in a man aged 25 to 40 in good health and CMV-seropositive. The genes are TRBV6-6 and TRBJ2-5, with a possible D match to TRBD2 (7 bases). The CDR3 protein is CASSYSAGAETQYF. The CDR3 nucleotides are TGTGCCAGCAGTTACTCGGCGGGGGCAGAGACCCAGTACTTC.